The 23 T cell receptor beta chains reported below all come from one sample, sequenced in a study of identical twins. Each CDR3 protein is one row after TCRdb ran MiXCR on the 5' RACE reads. The sample has roughly 250,000 distinct CDR3 sequences; 11% to 15% are singletons. The source material was memory (CD45RO+) T cells sorted from blood. The receptors were sampled from a woman in her late teens or twenties in good health.

The chain recombines TRBV28 with TRBJ1-2; D ambiguous. The V and J ends lost 6 bases and 4 bases respectively, with 6 bases between them. CDR1 and CDR2 (germline): MDHEN, SYDVKM. This CDR3 is built from 11 residues. The CDR3 DNA follows: TGTGCCAGCAGACTGACCTATGGCTACACCTTC. As protein: CASRLTYGYTF.

This clonotype was seen more than once but under ten times. This chain links TRBV20-1 with TRBJ2-3, with D hard to call. This CDR3 spans 11 amino acids. V gave up 7 bases and J gave up 6 bases, with 11 bases separating them. Germline V gene data show CDR1 as DFQATT and CDR2 as SNEGSKA (reference sequence). CDR3: CSGVPRDTQYF. The CDR3 DNA sequence: TGCAGTGGTGTCCCTCGGGATACGCAGTATTTT.

This chain joins TRBV5-5 and TRBJ1-1; D may be TRBD1 (5 bases). The ends were cut back, 1 base at V and 7 bases at J, with 11 bases in the middle. The CDR3 sequence is 13 residues long. Germline V gene data show CDR1 as SGHKS and CDR2 as YYEKEE (reference sequence). CDR3 bases: TGTGCCAGCAGCTTGCGTTTTCAGGGTGAAGCTTTCTTT. Amino acid sequence: CASSLRFQGEAFF. Filled out from reference TRBV5-5 and TRBJ1-1, the complete variable domain reads DAGVTQSPTHLIKTRGQQVTLRCSPISGHKSVSWYQQVLGQGPQFIFQYYEKEERGRGNFPDRFSARQFPNYSSELNVNALLLGDSALYLCASSLRFQGEAFFGQGTRLTVV.

In its sample, this clonotype was seen once. The V gene is TRBV12-3 or TRBV12-4, the J gene TRBJ2-4, with a possible D match to TRBD2 (6 bases). The CDR3 runs to 13 residues. V was cut by 10 bases and J by 6 bases, with 16 bases left in between. The CDR3: CANRFGGTNIQYF. The CDR3 nucleotides are TGTGCCAACAGGTTCGGGGGTACAAACATTCAGTACTTC.

The chain employs TRBV3-1 and TRBJ2-7; D may correspond to TRBD1 or TRBD2 (5 bases each). The V end lost 4 bases, the J end lost 3 bases, and 10 bases lay between the germline ends. The CDR3 spans 13 residues. Per germline, CDR1 LGHDT and CDR2 YNNKEL (reference sequence). The CDR3 nucleotides read TGTGCCAGCAGCCCCTGGGGGAACTACGAGCAGTACTTC. Translated: CASSPWGNYEQYF.

This clonotype came up a few times. J is TRBJ1-1 and V is TRBV6-1, with TRBD1 identical over 8 bases. The CDR3 runs to 15 residues. V was pared by 6 bases and J by 1 base, with 7 bases of the junction left unmatched. Germline V CDR1 and CDR2: MNHNS, SASEGT. Here the CDR3 reads CASRRGQDPNTEAFF. The CDR3 nucleotides read TGTGCCAGCAGGAGGGGACAGGACCCGAACACTGAAGCTTTCTTT.

This chain joins TRBV24-1 and TRBJ2-7; D unclear. Trimming removed 9 bases at V and 6 bases at J, with 14 bases between. Germline V gene sequence: CDR1 KGHDR, CDR2 SFDVKD. This CDR3 has 12 amino acids. The CDR3 spells CATWSVLREQYF. The DNA of the CDR3 is TGTGCCACCTGGAGCGTCCTCCGCGAGCAGTACTTC.

The chain is built from TRBV10-3 and TRBJ2-5; 7 bases match TRBD1. Trimming cost V 11 bases and J 0 bases; bases outside gene matches: 6. Germline V gene sequence: CDR1 ENHRY, CDR2 SYGVKD. This CDR3 has 13 amino acids. The CDR3 spells CAAGDSHQETQYF. CDR3 DNA sequence: TGTGCCGCTGGGGACAGCCACCAAGAGACCCAGTACTTC.

V is TRBV20-1 and J is TRBJ2-1; perhaps TRBD2 as D (6 bases). The CDR3 length is 14 residues. V was pared by 4 bases and J by 6 bases, with 16 bases between. Germline V CDR1 and CDR2: DFQATT, SNEGSKA (reference sequence). CDR3 nucleotide sequence: TGCAGTGCTACTTACGGGAGTGGATTCAATGAGCAGTTCTTC. It yields the protein CSATYGSGFNEQFF.

The chain carries TRBV7-3 and TRBJ2-5; TRBD2 agrees at 8 bases. The CDR3 is 15 residues long. J lost 2 bases, V lost 2 bases, and 4 bases had no gene match. Germline V lookup: CDR1 SGHTA, CDR2 FQGTGA. CDR3 sequence: CASSLWSGGQETQYF. The CDR3 DNA is TGTGCCAGCAGCTTATGGTCGGGGGGGCAAGAGACCCAGTACTTC.

CDR3 in DNA: TGCGCCAGCAGCAGGGACGGAGCGACCTACGAGCAGTACTTC. This translates into CASSRDGATYEQYF. The chain couples TRBV5-1 to TRBJ2-7, with D perhaps being TRBD1 or TRBD2 (5 bases each). The CDR3 loop spans 14 amino acids. With 4 bases removed from V and 2 bases from J, the gap between germline ends came to 13 bases. Germline assignment: CDR1 SGHRS and CDR2 YFSETQ.

This clonotype has only a few counts. The chain joins TRBV4-3 to TRBJ2-5, with 9 bases fitting TRBD2. V shed 0 bases and J 6 bases; nucleotides not matched to a gene: 11. This CDR3 contains 17 residues. Germline values: CDR1 LGHNA, CDR2 YSLEER. CDR3: CASSQDLGLAGPKTQYF. The CDR3 DNA reads as TGCGCCAGCAGCCAAGATTTAGGGCTAGCGGGGCCTAAGACCCAGTACTTC.

The V call is TRBV6-1, the J call TRBJ2-4, with D possibly being TRBD1 (7 bases). The CDR3 totals 16 residues. Trimming pared 5 bases from V and 8 bases from J, leaving 22 bases between. Germline loops: CDR1 MNHNS, CDR2 SASEGT. CDR3 in amino acids: CASSHGGDSAKDIQYF. CDR3 coding DNA: TGTGCCAGCAGTCATGGAGGGGACAGCGCGAAAGACATTCAGTACTTC.

This clonotype is medium-sized by share. The chain has TRBV5-1 and TRBJ2-5, with TRBD1 matching over 7 bases. Looked up from germline, CDR1 is SGHRS and CDR2 is YFSETQ. V was clipped by 3 bases and J by 3 bases; unmatched bases: 5. There are 14 residues in the CDR3. Here the CDR3 DNA reads TGCGCCAGCAGCTCCGGGACAGCTAAAGAGACCCAGTACTTC. This encodes CASSSGTAKETQYF.

This clonotype has a count of ten or more. The CDR3, as DNA: TGCAGTGCTAGGGGACTAGCGGGAGAACGCAATGAGCAGTTCTTC. Protein product: CSARGLAGERNEQFF. V usage is TRBV20-1 and J usage is TRBJ2-1; 14 bases align to TRBD2. V was pared by 3 bases and J by 6 bases, with 4 bases of the junction left unmatched. CDR1 and CDR2 (germline): DFQATT, SNEGSKA (reference sequence). The CDR3 covers 15 residues.

This clonotype has ten or more counts. The V call is TRBV7-9, the J call TRBJ2-1, with 7 bases aligning to TRBD1. Germline CDR1 reads SEHNR; CDR2 reads FQNEAQ (reference sequence). The CDR3 is 12 amino acids. V lost 8 bases to trimming and J lost 3 bases; unmatched junction nucleotides: 1. The CDR3, as DNA: TGTGCCAGCGACAGGGACTACAATGAGCAGTTCTTC. Encoded protein: CASDRDYNEQFF.

This chain uses TRBV5-6 with TRBJ2-1; D is unresolved. Trimming stripped 0 bases from V and 9 bases from J, with 13 bases between. The germline gives CDR1 SGHDT, CDR2 YYEEEE. The CDR3 runs 14 residues. CDR3 sequence reads: CASSLEGLVSEQFF. The CDR3 coding sequence is TGTGCCAGCAGCTTGGAAGGTCTAGTAAGTGAGCAGTTCTTC.

The chain carries TRBV3-1 and TRBJ2-1; either TRBD1 or TRBD2 may fit D (6 bases each). The germline V and J ends were trimmed by 1 base and 15 bases, with 13 bases remaining between them. This CDR3 has 12 residues. The germline V gene has CDR1 LGHDT and CDR2 YNNKEL (reference sequence). CDR3 DNA sequence: TGTGCCAGCAGCCAAGCGGGGGCTGGATTGTTCTTC. It translates to CASSQAGAGLFF.

This sequence joins TRBV20-1 and TRBJ2-1; TRBD1 aligns across 8 bases. V shed 5 bases and J 7 bases; nucleotides not matched to a gene: 4. Germline loops: CDR1 DFQATT, CDR2 SNEGSKA (reference sequence). The CDR3 extends over 12 amino acids. The DNA for the CDR3 is TGCAGTGCTGCGGACAGGGAGAATGAGCAGTTCTTC. Amino acids: CSAADRENEQFF.

This clonotype was seen at least ten times. The V and J genes are TRBV4-3 and TRBJ2-6; no definite D call. The CDR3 has 14 amino acids. CDR1 LGHNA and CDR2 YSLEER come from the germline V gene. Trimming removed 0 bases at V and 4 bases at J, with 4 bases between. CDR3 DNA sequence: TGCGCCAGCAGCCAAGATGGGGGGGCCAACGTCCTGACTTTC. This encodes CASSQDGGANVLTF.

This clonotype was seen many times. The genes are TRBV3-1 and TRBJ1-1; a possible D gene is TRBD1 (5 bases). This CDR3 spans 13 amino acids. The V end was cut by 2 bases, the J end by 4 bases, with 8 bases between. The V gene's germline CDR1 is LGHDT and CDR2 YNNKEL (reference sequence). The CDR3, as DNA: TGTGCCAGCAGCCAATCAGGGTCCACTGAAGCTTTCTTT. Its translation is CASSQSGSTEAFF. The variable domain in full, with the rest retrieved from reference TRBV3-1 and TRBJ1-1, is DTAVSQTPKYLVTQMGNDKSIKCEQNLGHDTMYWYKQDSKKFLKIMFSYNNKELIINETVPNRFSPKSPDKAHLNLHINSLELGDSAVYFCASSQSGSTEAFFGQGTRLTVV.

This clonotype was counted only a few times. The V call is TRBV12-3 or TRBV12-4, the J call TRBJ1-2; 9 positions agree with TRBD1. The CDR3 covers 15 residues. V lost 6 bases to trimming and J lost 8 bases; unmatched junction nucleotides: 13. CDR3 region: CASRFTGQGTGGYTF. In nucleotides, the CDR3 is TGTGCCAGCAGATTTACCGGACAGGGGACGGGCGGCTACACCTTC.

This chain uses TRBV6-1 with TRBJ1-3; perhaps TRBD1 as D (6 bases). This CDR3 is built from 16 residues. The V and J ends lost 3 bases and 0 bases respectively, with 12 bases between them. CDR1 MNHNS and CDR2 SASEGT come from the germline V gene. The CDR3: CASSEQPGHSGNTIYF. The CDR3 DNA is TGTGCCAGCAGTGAGCAACCGGGACACTCTGGAAACACCATATATTTT.